This TCR beta chain appears in the sequencing data of a study of cytomegalovirus exposure and HLA in healthy donors. Study results and limitations: Listed as cytomegalovirus-associated were over 150 TCR beta chains.

Points on this clone: Its antigen is not known.

The table came from immunoSEQ multiplex PCR; TCRdb's copy has only in-frame clones and leaves some out. The table lists about 60,000 clones, approximately 96% of them singletons. The clonotype comes from a man aged 18 to 29 in good health and CMV-seronegative. The sample was PBMCs.

CDR3 nucleotide sequence: TGTGCCAGCTCACCGCAGGGGGCCCAATTATGGAACACTGAAGCTTTCTTT. Protein product: CASSPQGAQLWNTEAFF. This sequence joins TRBV18 and TRBJ1-1, with 8 bases identical to TRBD1. This CDR3 has 17 amino acids. Per the germline V gene, CDR1 is KGHSH and CDR2 is LQKENI. Trimming at V came to 3 bases and at J to 1 base, leaving 10 bases not matched to a gene.